These T cell receptor beta chains were read from a single sample in a study of PD-1 blockade in classical Hodgkin lymphoma. Repertoires were generated with immunoSEQ multiplex PCR, while TCRdb's copy carries only in-frame clones and drops some. The repertoire consists of more than 35,000 clones, with almost 90% occurring once and the leading ten covering 7% to 9%. This material consisted of peripheral blood mononuclear cells (PBMCs), taken before the second cycle of nivolumab. These receptor sequences come from a human donor with classical Hodgkin lymphoma. Both conserved end residues are part of each CDR3. A D gene is named only where the DNA matches it firmly. Size tells how often a clone was seen (once, few, many) or the class of an expanded clone, and some rows leave it out.

j_gene	d_gene	abundance	v_gene	CDR3nt	CDR3aa
TRBJ2-7	TRBD2	-	TRBV5-4	TGTGCCAGCAGCTCCAAGACTAGCGCTACCTACGAGCAGTACTTC	CASSSKTSATYEQYF
TRBJ2-1	TRBD1	-	TRBV2	TGTGCCAGCTTTAGGCGACAGGGTTTTAATGAGCAGTTCTTC	CASFRRQGFNEQFF
TRBJ2-2	-	-	TRBV12-5	TGTGCTAGTGGTTTGGTTCGGACTGGGGAGCTGTTTTTT	CASGLVRTGELFF
TRBJ1-1	-	once	TRBV28	TGTGCCAGCAGTCTACGGGGACTCTCACCTTTCTTT	CASSLRGLSPFF
TRBJ2-1	TRBD2	-	TRBV19	TGTGCCAGTAGTATTTTTTTTCAGCTAGCGGGAGTTGAGCAGTTCTTC	CASSIFFQLAGVEQFF
TRBJ2-3	-	-	TRBV6-6	TGTGCCTGCAGCCTTAGTGGCACAGATACGCAGTATTTT	CACSLSGTDTQYF
TRBJ1-1	-	-	TRBV29-1	TGCAGCGCAAATTCCGGGACGTATTTCATGAACACTGAAGCTTTCTTT	CSANSGTYFMNTEAFF
TRBJ2-7	TRBD2	-	TRBV5-4	TGTGCCAGCAGCTTGGCGGCTAGCGGAACCTACGAGCAGTACTTC	CASSLAASGTYEQYF
TRBJ2-6	-	-	TRBV18	TGTGCCAGCTCACCATTGCGGGGACTCTCTGGGGCCAACGTCCTGACTTTC	CASSPLRGLSGANVLTF
TRBJ2-1	TRBD2	-	TRBV7-9	TGTGCCAGCAGCTTAGGTGGACTAGCGGTCTACAATGAGCAGTTCTTC	CASSLGGLAVYNEQFF
TRBJ2-1	TRBD2	-	TRBV2	TGTGCCAGCAGCGGACTAGCGGACAATGAGCAGTTCTTC	CASSGLADNEQFF